This TCR beta chain derives from a study of T cell responses to AZD1222 COVID-19 vaccine. In regard to this clone: Its cognate antigen is unknown.

Study results and limitations: The reported proportion of spike-specific TCRs targeting unmutated variant regions was nearly half. Distributed over spike, vaccine-associated CD4 TCRs predominated at 160-218 and 743-854. Baseline serostatus was positive in only a handful of AZD1222 recipients.

The assay was immunoSEQ multiplex PCR, and TCRdb's table has in-frame clones only and misses some. The profile shows approximately 70,000 clones, over 70% of them singletons. This CDR3 contains 17 residues. Germline CDR1 reads SQVTM; CDR2 reads ANQGSEA. V lost 0 bases, J lost 1 base, and 19 bases lay in between. V gene TRBV29-1 combines with J gene TRBJ2-7, with unresolved D. The starting material was peripheral blood, obtained 28 days after the second AZD1222 dose. The clonotype was recovered from an adult who received the AZD1222 COVID-19 vaccine. The CDR3 here is CSVEDDWVVGGSYEQYF. In DNA form, the CDR3 reads TGCAGCGTTGAAGATGACTGGGTGGTTGGCGGTTCCTACGAGCAGTACTTC.